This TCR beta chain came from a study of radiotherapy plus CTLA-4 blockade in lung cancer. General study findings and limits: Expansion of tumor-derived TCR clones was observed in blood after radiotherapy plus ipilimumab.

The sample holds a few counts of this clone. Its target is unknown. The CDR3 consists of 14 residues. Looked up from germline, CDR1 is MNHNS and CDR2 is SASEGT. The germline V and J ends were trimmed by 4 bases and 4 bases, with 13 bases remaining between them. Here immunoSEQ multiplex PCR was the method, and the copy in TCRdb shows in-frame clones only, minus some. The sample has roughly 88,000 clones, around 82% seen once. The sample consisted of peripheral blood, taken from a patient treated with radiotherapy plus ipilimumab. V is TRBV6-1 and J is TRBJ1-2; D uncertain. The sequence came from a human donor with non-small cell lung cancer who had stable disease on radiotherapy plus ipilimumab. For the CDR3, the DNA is TGTGCCAGCAGTGCTGCGTTCGCCGGCTATGGCTACACCTTC. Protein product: CASSAAFAGYGYTF.